The sequence of this TCR beta chain was determined in a study of OX40 agonist ivuxolimab in advanced cancers. Study-wide points: Among the least clonally expanded were partial responders at 0.1-3.0 mg/kg.

Blood sampling took place at baseline, cycle 4 day 1, and cycle 7 day 1. Generated by immunoSEQ multiplex PCR, the TCRdb table keeps only in-frame clones and is missing some. The sample lists some 68,000 clones, roughly nine tenths occurring once. With 9 bases clipped from V and 1 base from J, the junction kept 11 bases outside the gene matches. Looked up from germline, CDR1 is SGHRS and CDR2 is YFSETQ. The CDR3 has 15 amino acids. As regards this clone: Its antigen is currently unknown.

The V call is TRBV5-1, the J call TRBJ2-3; TRBD2 matches 7 bases. The source is an adult with an advanced solid tumor such as melanoma, head and neck, liver or kidney cancer. The sample consisted of CD4+ or CD8+ T cells sorted from blood, taken in a trial of the OX40 agonist ivuxolimab. CDR3 in DNA: TGCGCCACCCAGAGACTAGCCTACGGCACAGATACGCAGTATTTT. It is translated as CATQRLAYGTDTQYF.